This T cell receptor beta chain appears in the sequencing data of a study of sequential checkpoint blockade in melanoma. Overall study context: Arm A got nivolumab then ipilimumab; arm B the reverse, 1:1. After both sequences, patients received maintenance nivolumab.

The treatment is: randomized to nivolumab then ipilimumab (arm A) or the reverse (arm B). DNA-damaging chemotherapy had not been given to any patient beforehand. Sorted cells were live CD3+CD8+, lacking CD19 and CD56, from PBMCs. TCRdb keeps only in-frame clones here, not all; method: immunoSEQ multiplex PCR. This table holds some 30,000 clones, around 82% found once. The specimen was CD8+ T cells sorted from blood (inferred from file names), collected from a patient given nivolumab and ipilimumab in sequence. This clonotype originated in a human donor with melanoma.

CDR3 amino acids: CASRAVGEQFF. The CDR3 coding sequence is TGCGCCAGCAGGGCGGTGGGTGAGCAGTTCTTC. The V gene is TRBV10-2, the J gene TRBJ2-1; D is ambiguous. CDR1 WSHSY and CDR2 SAAADI come from the germline V gene. V lost 6 bases to trimming and J lost 9 bases, with 9 bases between them. The CDR3 sequence is 11 residues long.